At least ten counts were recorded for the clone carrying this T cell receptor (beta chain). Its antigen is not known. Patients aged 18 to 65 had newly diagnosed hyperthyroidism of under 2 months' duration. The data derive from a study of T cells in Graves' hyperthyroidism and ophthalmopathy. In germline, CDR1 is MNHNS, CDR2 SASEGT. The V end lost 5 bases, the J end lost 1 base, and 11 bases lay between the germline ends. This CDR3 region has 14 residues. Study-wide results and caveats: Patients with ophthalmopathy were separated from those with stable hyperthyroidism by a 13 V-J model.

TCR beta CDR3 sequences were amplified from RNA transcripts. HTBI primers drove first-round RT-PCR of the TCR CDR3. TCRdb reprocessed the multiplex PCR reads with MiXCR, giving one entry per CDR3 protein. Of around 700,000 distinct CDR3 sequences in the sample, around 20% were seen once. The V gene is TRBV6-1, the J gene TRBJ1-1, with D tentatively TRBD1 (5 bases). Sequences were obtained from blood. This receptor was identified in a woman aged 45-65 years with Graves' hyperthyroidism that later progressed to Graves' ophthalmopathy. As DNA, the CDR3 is TGTGCCAGCAGTAGGGACGGCTCGAACACTGAAGCTTTCTTT. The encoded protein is CASSRDGSNTEAFF.